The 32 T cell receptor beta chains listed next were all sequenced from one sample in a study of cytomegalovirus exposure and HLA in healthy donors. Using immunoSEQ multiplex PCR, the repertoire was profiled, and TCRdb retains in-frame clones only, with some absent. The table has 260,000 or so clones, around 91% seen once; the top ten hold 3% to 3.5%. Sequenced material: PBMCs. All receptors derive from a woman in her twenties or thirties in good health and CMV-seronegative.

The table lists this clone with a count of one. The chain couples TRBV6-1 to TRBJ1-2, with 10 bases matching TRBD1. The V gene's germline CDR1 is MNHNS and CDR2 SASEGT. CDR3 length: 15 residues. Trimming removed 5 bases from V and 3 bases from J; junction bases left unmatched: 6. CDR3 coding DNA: TGTGCCAGCAGTACCGACAGGGGGCGATACTATGGCTACACCTTC. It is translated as CASSTDRGRYYGYTF.

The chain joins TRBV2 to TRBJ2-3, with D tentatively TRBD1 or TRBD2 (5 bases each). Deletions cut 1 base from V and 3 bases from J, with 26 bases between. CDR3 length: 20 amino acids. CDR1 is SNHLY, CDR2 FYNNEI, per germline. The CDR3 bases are TGTGCCAGCAGTGAAGAGGAGGAAGGGGCTTACGTAGGGGAGACAGATACGCAGTATTTT. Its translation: CASSEEEEGAYVGETDTQYF.

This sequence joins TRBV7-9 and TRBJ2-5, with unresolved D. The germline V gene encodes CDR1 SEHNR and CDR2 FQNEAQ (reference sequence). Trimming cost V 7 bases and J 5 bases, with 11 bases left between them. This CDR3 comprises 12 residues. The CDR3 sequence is CASTPLGETQYF. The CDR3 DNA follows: TGTGCCAGCACCCCGCTCGGGGAGACCCAGTACTTC.

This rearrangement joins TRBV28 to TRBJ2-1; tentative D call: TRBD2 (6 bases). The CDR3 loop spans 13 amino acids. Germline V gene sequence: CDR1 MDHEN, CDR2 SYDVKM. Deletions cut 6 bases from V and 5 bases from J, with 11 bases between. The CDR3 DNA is TGTGCCAGCAGGATAGCGGACAACAATGAGCAGTTCTTC. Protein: CASRIADNNEQFF.

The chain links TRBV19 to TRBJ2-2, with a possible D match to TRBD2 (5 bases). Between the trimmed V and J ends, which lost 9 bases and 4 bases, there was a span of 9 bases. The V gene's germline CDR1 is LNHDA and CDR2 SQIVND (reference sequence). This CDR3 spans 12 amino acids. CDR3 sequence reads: CASGIGTGELFF. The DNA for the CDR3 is TGTGCCAGCGGGATTGGCACCGGGGAGCTGTTTTTT.

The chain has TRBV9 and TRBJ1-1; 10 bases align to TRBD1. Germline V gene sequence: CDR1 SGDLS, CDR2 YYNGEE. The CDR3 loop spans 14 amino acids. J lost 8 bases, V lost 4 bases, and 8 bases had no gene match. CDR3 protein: CASSPPMGQGEAFF. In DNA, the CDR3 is TGTGCCAGCAGCCCCCCTATGGGACAGGGGGAAGCTTTCTTT.

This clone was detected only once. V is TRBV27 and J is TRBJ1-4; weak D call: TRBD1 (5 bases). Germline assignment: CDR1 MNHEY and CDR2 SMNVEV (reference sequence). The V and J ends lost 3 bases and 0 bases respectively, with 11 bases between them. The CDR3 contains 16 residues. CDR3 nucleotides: TGTGCCAGCAGTTTGATCGGGACGACAACTAATGAAAAACTGTTTTTT. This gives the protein CASSLIGTTTNEKLFF.

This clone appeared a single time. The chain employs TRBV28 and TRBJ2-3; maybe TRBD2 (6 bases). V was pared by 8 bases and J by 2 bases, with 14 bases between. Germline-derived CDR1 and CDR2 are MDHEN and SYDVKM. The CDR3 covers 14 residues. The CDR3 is CASRTGDFTDTQYF. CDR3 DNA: TGTGCCAGCCGGACCGGGGACTTCACAGATACGCAGTATTTT.

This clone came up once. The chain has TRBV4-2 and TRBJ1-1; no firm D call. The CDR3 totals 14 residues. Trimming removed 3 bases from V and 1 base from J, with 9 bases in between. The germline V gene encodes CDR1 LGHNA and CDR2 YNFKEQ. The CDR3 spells CASSQKRTNTEAFF. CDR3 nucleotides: TGTGCCAGCAGCCAGAAACGAACGAACACTGAAGCTTTCTTT.

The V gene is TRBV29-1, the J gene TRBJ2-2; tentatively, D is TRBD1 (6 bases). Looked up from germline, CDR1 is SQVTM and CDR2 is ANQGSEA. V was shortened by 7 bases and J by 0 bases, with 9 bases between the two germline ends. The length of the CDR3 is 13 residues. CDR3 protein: CSGRTANTGELFF. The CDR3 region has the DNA TGCAGCGGCAGGACAGCGAACACCGGGGAGCTGTTTTTT.

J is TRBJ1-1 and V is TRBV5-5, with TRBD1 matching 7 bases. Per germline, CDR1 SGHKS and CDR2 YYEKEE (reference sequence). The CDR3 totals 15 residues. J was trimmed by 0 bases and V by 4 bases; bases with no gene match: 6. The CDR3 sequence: CASSERQGLNTEAFF. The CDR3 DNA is TGTGCCAGCAGCGAGAGACAGGGCTTGAACACTGAAGCTTTCTTT.

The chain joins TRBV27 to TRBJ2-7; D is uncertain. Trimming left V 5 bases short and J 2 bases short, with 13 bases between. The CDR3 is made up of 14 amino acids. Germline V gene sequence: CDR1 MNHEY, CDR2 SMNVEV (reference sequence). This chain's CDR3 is CASSPLSGPYEQYF. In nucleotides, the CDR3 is TGTGCCAGCAGTCCGCTCTCCGGGCCCTACGAGCAGTACTTC.

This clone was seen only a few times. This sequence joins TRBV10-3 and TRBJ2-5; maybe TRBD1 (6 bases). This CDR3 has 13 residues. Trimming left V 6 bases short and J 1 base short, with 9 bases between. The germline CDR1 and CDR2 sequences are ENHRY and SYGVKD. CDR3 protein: CAIRPDSQETQYF. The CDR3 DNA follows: TGTGCCATCAGGCCGGACAGCCAAGAGACCCAGTACTTC.

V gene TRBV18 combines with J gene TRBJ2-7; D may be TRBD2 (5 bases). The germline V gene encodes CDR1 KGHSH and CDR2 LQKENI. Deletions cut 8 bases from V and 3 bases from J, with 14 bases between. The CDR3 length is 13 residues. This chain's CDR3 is CASRQRSNYEQYF. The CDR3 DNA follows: TGTGCCAGCCGGCAGCGGTCGAACTACGAGCAGTACTTC.

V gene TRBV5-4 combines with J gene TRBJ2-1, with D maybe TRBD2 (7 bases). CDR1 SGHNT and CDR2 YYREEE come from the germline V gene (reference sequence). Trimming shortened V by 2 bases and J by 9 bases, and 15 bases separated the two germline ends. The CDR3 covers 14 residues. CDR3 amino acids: CASSFPGEGSEQFF. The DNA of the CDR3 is TGTGCCAGCAGCTTCCCAGGGGAGGGTAGTGAGCAGTTCTTC.

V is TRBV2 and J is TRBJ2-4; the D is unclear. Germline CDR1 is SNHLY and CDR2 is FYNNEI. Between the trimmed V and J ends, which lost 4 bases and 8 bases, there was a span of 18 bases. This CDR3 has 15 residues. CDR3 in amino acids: CASSGIAVGWDIQYF. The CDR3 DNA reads TGTGCCAGCAGTGGAATAGCTGTTGGCTGGGACATTCAGTACTTC.

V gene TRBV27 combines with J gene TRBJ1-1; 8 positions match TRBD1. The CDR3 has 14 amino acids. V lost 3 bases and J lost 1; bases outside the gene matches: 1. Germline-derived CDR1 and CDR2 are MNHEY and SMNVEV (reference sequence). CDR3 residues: CASSLTGENTEAFF. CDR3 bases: TGTGCCAGCAGTTTGACAGGGGAGAACACTGAAGCTTTCTTT.

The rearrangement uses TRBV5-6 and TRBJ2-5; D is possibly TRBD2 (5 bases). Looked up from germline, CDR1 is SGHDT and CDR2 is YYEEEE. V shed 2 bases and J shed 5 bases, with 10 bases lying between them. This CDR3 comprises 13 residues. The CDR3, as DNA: TGTGCCAGCAGCTTTGGAGGCGGGGAGACCCAGTACTTC. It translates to CASSFGGGETQYF.

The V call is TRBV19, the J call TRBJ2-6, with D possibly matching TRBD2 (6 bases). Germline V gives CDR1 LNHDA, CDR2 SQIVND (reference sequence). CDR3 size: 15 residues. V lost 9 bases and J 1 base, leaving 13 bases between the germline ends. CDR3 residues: CASTKEGSGANVLTF. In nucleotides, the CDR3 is TGTGCCAGCACTAAGGAGGGGTCTGGGGCCAACGTCCTGACTTTC.

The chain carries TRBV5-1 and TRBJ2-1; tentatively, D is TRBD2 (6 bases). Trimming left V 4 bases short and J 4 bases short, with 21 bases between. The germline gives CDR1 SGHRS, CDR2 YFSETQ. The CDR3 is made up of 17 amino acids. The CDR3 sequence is CASSPVKGLLVYNEQFF. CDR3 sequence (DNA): TGCGCCAGCAGCCCGGTAAAGGGACTTCTGGTTTACAATGAGCAGTTCTTC.

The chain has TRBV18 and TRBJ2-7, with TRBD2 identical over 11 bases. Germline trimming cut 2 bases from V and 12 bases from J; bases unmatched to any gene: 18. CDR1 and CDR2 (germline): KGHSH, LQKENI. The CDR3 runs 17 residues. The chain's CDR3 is CASSPDFPGTSGGARYF. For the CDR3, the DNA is TGTGCCAGCTCACCAGATTTTCCCGGGACTAGCGGAGGAGCTAGGTACTTC.

CDR3 residues: CAISGGGLAGSYEQYF. The CDR3 coding sequence is TGTGCCATCAGTGGTGGTGGGCTAGCGGGATCCTACGAGCAGTACTTC. The V and J genes are TRBV10-3 and TRBJ2-7; 9 bases line up with TRBD2. The CDR3 contains 16 residues. V lost 4 bases to trimming and J lost 1 base; unmatched junction nucleotides: 8. Germline V gene sequence: CDR1 ENHRY, CDR2 SYGVKD.

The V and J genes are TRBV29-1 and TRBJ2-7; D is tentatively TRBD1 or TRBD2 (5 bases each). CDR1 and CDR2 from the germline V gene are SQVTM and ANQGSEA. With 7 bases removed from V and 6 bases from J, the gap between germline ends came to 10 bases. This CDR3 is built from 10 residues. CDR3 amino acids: CSGDDGEQYF. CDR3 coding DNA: TGCAGCGGGGACGACGGCGAGCAGTACTTC.

The CDR3 bases are TGTGCCAGCAGCGGGACAACTAATGAAAAACTGTTTTTT. It codes for CASSGTTNEKLFF. This chain joins TRBV9 and TRBJ1-4; D gene unclear. The CDR3 has 13 residues. V was shortened by 3 bases and J by 0 bases, with 3 bases between the two germline ends. CDR1 and CDR2 (germline): SGDLS, YYNGEE. Full variable domain (outside the CDR3, taken from reference TRBV9 and TRBJ1-4): DSGVTQTPKHLITATGQRVTLRCSPRSGDLSVYWYQQSLDQGLQFLIQYYNGEERAKGNILERFSAQQFPDLHSELNLSSLELGDSALYFCASSGTTNEKLFFGSGTQLSVL.

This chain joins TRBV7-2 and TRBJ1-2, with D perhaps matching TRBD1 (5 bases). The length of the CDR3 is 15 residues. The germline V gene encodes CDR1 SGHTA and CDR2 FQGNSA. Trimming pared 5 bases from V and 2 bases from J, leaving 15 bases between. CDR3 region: CASSPRRGPNYGYTF. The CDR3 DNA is TGTGCCAGCAGCCCGAGGCGGGGACCCAACTATGGCTACACCTTC.

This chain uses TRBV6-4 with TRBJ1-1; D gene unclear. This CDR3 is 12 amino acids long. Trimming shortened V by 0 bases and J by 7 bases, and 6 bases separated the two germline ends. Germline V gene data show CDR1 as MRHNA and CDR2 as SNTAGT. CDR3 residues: CASSDSWIEAFF. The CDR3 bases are TGTGCCAGCAGTGACTCCTGGATTGAAGCTTTCTTT.

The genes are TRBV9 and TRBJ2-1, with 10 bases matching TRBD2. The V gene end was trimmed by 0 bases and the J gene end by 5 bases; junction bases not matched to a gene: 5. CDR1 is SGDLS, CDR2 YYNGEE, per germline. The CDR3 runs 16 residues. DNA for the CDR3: TGTGCCAGCAGCGTAGGAGCGGGAGGGCCGGACAATGAGCAGTTCTTC. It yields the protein CASSVGAGGPDNEQFF.

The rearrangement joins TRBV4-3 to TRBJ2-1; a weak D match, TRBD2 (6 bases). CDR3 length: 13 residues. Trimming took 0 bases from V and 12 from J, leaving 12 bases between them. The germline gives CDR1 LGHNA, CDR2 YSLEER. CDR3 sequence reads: CASSQEPGRGQFF. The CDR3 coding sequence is TGCGCCAGCAGCCAAGAACCCGGGAGAGGGCAGTTCTTC.

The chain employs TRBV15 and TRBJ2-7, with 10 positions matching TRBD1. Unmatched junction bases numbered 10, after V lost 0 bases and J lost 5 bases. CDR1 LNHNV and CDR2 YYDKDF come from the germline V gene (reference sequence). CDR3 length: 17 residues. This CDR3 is CATSRDGAGTGVDEQYF. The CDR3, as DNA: TGTGCCACCAGCAGAGATGGGGCTGGGACAGGGGTCGACGAGCAGTACTTC.

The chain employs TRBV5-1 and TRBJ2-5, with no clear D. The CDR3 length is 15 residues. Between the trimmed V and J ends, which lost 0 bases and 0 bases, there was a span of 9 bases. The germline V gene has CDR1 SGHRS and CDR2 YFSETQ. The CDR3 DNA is TGCGCCAGCAGCTTGGTGGCCTTAAACCAAGAGACCCAGTACTTC. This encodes CASSLVALNQETQYF.

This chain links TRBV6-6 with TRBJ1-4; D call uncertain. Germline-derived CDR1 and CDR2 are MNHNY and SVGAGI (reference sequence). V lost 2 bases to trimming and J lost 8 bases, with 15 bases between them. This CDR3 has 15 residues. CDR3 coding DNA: TGTGCCAGCAGTTACGGGCCCGGTATCAGGGAAAAACTGTTTTTT. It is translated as CASSYGPGIREKLFF.

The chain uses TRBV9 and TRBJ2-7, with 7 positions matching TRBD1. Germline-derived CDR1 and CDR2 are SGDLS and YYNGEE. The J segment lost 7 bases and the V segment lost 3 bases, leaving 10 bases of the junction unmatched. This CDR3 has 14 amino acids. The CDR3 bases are TGTGCCAGCAGCGCTTGGAGACAGGGTGGGGAGCAGTACTTC. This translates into CASSAWRQGGEQYF.